Listed here is a single TCR beta chain. Its target is unknown. This specimen comes from a study of T cell responses to AZD1222 COVID-19 vaccine. Notes on the study in general: Spike regions recognized by vaccine-associated CD4 TCRs spanned the protein, led by 160-218 and 743-854.

Clones were sequenced by immunoSEQ multiplex PCR, and TCRdb holds only the in-frame ones, with some missing. The table has about 140,000 clones, around 90% seen once; the top ten hold around 8%. The length of the CDR3 is 15 residues. V dropped 6 bases and J dropped 5; count of bases not matched to a gene: 11. Germline V lookup: CDR1 MNHEY, CDR2 SMNVEV (reference sequence). This rearrangement joins TRBV27 to TRBJ2-5; 8 bases fit TRBD2. This specimen was peripheral blood, taken 28 days after the second dose of the MenACWY control vaccine. The receptor was isolated from an adult who received the MenACWY meningococcal vaccine as a control. CDR3: CASSLALAGPETQYF. The CDR3 nucleotides read TGTGCCAGCAGCTTAGCCCTAGCGGGCCCCGAGACCCAGTACTTC.